The 13 T cell receptor beta chains below were found in one sample sequenced in a study of T cells expressing NK-cell markers. Reanalyzing the 5' RACE reads, TCRdb keeps one entry per CDR3 protein, without DNA. This sample lists about 380,000 distinct CDR3 sequences; its ten largest clones have over 4%. The sequencing input was blood T cells: a sorted CD56 or NKG2C T cell subset, CD4+ or CD8+ T cells, or bulk PBMC T cells (not recorded which). These receptors were collected from a man aged 18-75 years in good health.

J is TRBJ2-5 and V is TRBV27; TCRdb lists TRBD2, though no DNA is available to test this call. CDR3 length equals 20 residues. CDR1 and CDR2 from the germline V gene are MNHEY and SMNVEV (reference sequence). The CDR3: CASSSQPPSFAGGPLETQYF.

The chain uses TRBV11-3 and TRBJ2-5; the D call from TCRdb, TRBD1, cannot be confirmed without DNA. This CDR3 comprises 14 residues. CDR1 SGHNT and CDR2 YENEEA come from the germline V gene. The CDR3 region is CASSPGGDRETQYF.

V usage is TRBV12-3 or TRBV12-4 and J usage is TRBJ2-2; TCRdb's assignment of TRBD1 cannot be checked, as there is no DNA. This CDR3 contains 16 residues. CDR3 sequence reads: CASRDTGALKHGELFF.

The chain is built from TRBV7-8 and TRBJ2-3; TCRdb proposes TRBD1, but this gene call is untestable without DNA. CDR1 is SGHVS, CDR2 FQNEAQ, per germline. The CDR3 runs to 11 residues. The CDR3 loop is CASTGAGTQYF. The whole variable domain, remainder taken from reference TRBV7-8 and TRBJ2-3, is GAGVSQSPRYKVAKRGQDVALRCDPISGHVSLFWYQQALGQGPEFLTYFQNEAQLDKSGLPSDRFFAERPEGSVSTLKIQRTQQEDSAVYLCASTGAGTQYFGPGTRLTVL.

The chain combines TRBV20-1 with TRBJ1-5; the D gene TCRdb calls, TRBD1, cannot be checked with no DNA. Germline V CDR1 and CDR2: DFQATT, SNEGSKA (reference sequence). There are 12 residues in the CDR3. The CDR3 reads CSAQGGNQPQHF.

The J gene is TRBJ2-7, the V gene TRBV5-1; checking the TCRdb D call of TRBD2 is not possible without DNA. CDR1 SGHRS and CDR2 YFSETQ come from the germline V gene. The CDR3 loop spans 15 amino acids. This CDR3 is CASSLVGLAIHEQYF.

The chain has TRBV29-1 and TRBJ2-2. Germline values: CDR1 SQVTM, CDR2 ANQGSEA. The CDR3 has 12 amino acids. The CDR3 spells CSGGVGFGELFF.

The rearrangement joins TRBV29-1 to TRBJ1-1; with no DNA, the TCRdb D assignment of TRBD1 cannot be verified. CDR3 size: 18 residues. In germline, CDR1 is SQVTM, CDR2 ANQGSEA. CDR3 residues: CSVEILRGNEKVDTEAFF. The full variable domain, its missing parts supplied by reference TRBV29-1 and TRBJ1-1, is SAVISQKPSRDICQRGTSLTIQCQVDSQVTMMFWYRQQPGQSLTLIATANQGSEATYESGFVIDKFPISRPNLTFSTLTVSNMSPEDSSIYLCSVEILRGNEKVDTEAFFGQGTRLTVV.

The chain employs TRBV15 and TRBJ1-1. The CDR3 is made up of 13 amino acids. Germline CDR1 LNHNV, CDR2 YYDKDF (reference sequence). The CDR3 loop is CATSRKTNTEAFF.

The chain combines TRBV5-6 with TRBJ1-6; TCRdb outputs TRBD1, but without DNA this stays unchecked. The CDR3 length is 16 residues. CDR1 is SGHDT and CDR2 is YYEEEE in the germline V gene. CDR3 residues: CASSLDVGVINSPLHF.

The rearrangement uses TRBV11-2 and TRBJ2-5; TCRdb designates TRBD1, a call that cannot be tested without DNA. From germline, CDR1 is SGHAT and CDR2 FQNNGV. The length of the CDR3 is 12 residues. The CDR3 reads CASSKGRETQYF.

The rearrangement joins TRBV2 to TRBJ1-3. Germline loops: CDR1 SNHLY, CDR2 FYNNEI. The length of the CDR3 is 17 residues. CDR3 amino acids: CASRLRRPSSSGNTIYF.

The rearrangement joins TRBV10-3 to TRBJ2-7; with no DNA, the TCRdb D assignment of TRBD1 cannot be verified. The germline gives CDR1 ENHRY, CDR2 SYGVKD. The CDR3 loop spans 15 amino acids. The CDR3 here is CAIKKGQGGHYEQYF.